These 32 T cell receptor beta chains were sequenced from one sample in a study of cytomegalovirus exposure and HLA in healthy donors (dated by TCRdb to the late 2010s). Library preparation used the immunoSEQ multiplex PCR assay. The multiplex PCR relied on a mix of 60 forward primers for TCR Vbeta segments and 13 reverse primers for TCR Jbeta segments. The table was pulled from immuneACCESS by TCRdb, which kept in-frame rearrangements only. Such tables lose some clones; where checked, under half of the loss comes from unresolved V genes, and the rest has no known cause. The sample table lists roughly 150,000 clones, about 81% of them with a count of one. The ten biggest clones cover under 3% of the sample. The source material was PBMCs. All receptors come from a woman aged 45 to 65 in good health and CMV-seropositive.

The chain links TRBV11-2 to TRBJ2-3; possibly TRBD1 for D (6 bases). V was cut by 7 bases and J by 4 bases, with 18 bases left in between. The CDR3 length is 15 residues. Germline-derived CDR1 and CDR2 are SGHAT and FQNNGV. CDR3: CASTKLEAGADTQYF. CDR3 bases: TGTGCCAGCACCAAACTGGAGGCAGGGGCAGATACGCAGTATTTT.

The rearrangement links TRBV9 to TRBJ1-2; 7 bases fit TRBD1. This CDR3 has 14 residues. With V trimmed by 0 bases and J by 4 bases, 3 bases remained unmatched. Germline loops: CDR1 SGDLS, CDR2 YYNGEE. CDR3 residues: CASSVGSGGYGYTF. As DNA, the CDR3 is TGTGCCAGCAGCGTAGGATCAGGGGGCTATGGCTACACCTTC.

This sequence joins TRBV5-1 and TRBJ2-1; 13 nucleotides agree with TRBD2. This CDR3 is 18 amino acids long. V lost 4 bases and J lost 7; bases outside the gene matches: 14. CDR1 and CDR2 (germline): SGHRS, YFSETQ. The DNA of the CDR3 is TGCGCCAGCAGCCGAGAAAATCAAGGACTAGCGGGGGTTAATGAGCAGTTCTTC. Its protein is CASSRENQGLAGVNEQFF.

V usage is TRBV6-5 and J usage is TRBJ1-1; 8 positions match TRBD1. This CDR3 region has 14 residues. Trimming cost V 4 bases and J 6 bases; bases outside gene matches: 7. Germline CDR1 MNHEY, CDR2 SVGAGI. The CDR3 spells CASSWQGALPEAFF. In DNA, the CDR3 is TGTGCCAGCAGTTGGCAGGGGGCGCTCCCTGAAGCTTTCTTT.

The rearrangement uses TRBV4-1 and TRBJ1-5, with 7 bases identical to TRBD1. V was clipped by 1 base and J by 1 base; unmatched bases: 4. The CDR3 is made up of 16 amino acids. Germline-derived CDR1 and CDR2 are MGHRA and YSYEKL. DNA of the CDR3: TGCGCCAGCAGCCAAGTAACAGGGGTGAGCAATCAGCCCCAGCATTTT. Protein sequence: CASSQVTGVSNQPQHF.

This chain links TRBV2 with TRBJ2-5, with 8 bases aligning to TRBD2. This CDR3 is built from 17 residues. In germline, CDR1 is SNHLY, CDR2 FYNNEI. Germline trimming cut 1 base from V and 2 bases from J; bases unmatched to any gene: 9. The CDR3: CASSEVLGLGGQETQYF. CDR3 nucleotides: TGTGCCAGCAGTGAAGTTTTGGGACTAGGGGGGCAAGAGACCCAGTACTTC. The full variable domain, rest sourced from reference TRBV2 and TRBJ2-5, is EPEVTQTPSHQVTQMGQEVILRCVPISNHLYFYWYRQILGQKVEFLVSFYNNEISEKSEIFDDQFSVERPDGSNFTLKIRSTKLEDSAMYFCASSEVLGLGGQETQYFGPGTRLLVL.

The V and J genes are TRBV28 and TRBJ2-1, with 8 bases matching TRBD2. With 5 bases clipped from V and 1 base from J, the junction kept 4 bases outside the gene matches. CDR3 length: 15 amino acids. Germline values: CDR1 MDHEN, CDR2 SYDVKM. The CDR3 DNA reads TGTGCCAGCAGTGGAAGCGGGGGATCCTACAATGAGCAGTTCTTC. Translated: CASSGSGGSYNEQFF.

The chain uses TRBV4-1 and TRBJ2-5; TRBD2 agrees at 13 bases. V trimming: 3 bases; J trimming: 5 bases; junction bases outside the gene matches: 3. Germline lookup yields CDR1 MGHRA and CDR2 YSYEKL. This CDR3 comprises 15 residues. CDR3: CASSQGTSGAETQYF. CDR3 DNA: TGCGCCAGCAGCCAGGGGACTAGCGGGGCCGAGACCCAGTACTTC.

This chain uses TRBV19 with TRBJ1-5; D uncertain. There are 13 residues in the CDR3. V lost 5 bases, J lost 8 bases, and 13 bases lay in between. Germline V gives CDR1 LNHDA, CDR2 SQIVND (reference sequence). CDR3 in DNA: TGTGCCAGTAGTTTCAACCTCCGGGAGCCCCAGCATTTT. This encodes CASSFNLREPQHF.

This chain links TRBV5-1 with TRBJ1-2; 8 bases map to TRBD1. This CDR3 comprises 15 residues. V was clipped by 4 bases and J by 4 bases; unmatched bases: 9. Germline V gene lookup returns CDR1 SGHRS and CDR2 YFSETQ. In DNA, the CDR3 is TGCGCCAGCAGCGACGCGTCAGGGGGCTCCTATGGCTACACCTTC. Translating it yields CASSDASGGSYGYTF.

V is TRBV28 and J is TRBJ2-7, with TRBD1 matching 7 bases. The germline V gene has CDR1 MDHEN and CDR2 SYDVKM. The V segment lost 3 bases and the J segment 2 bases; nucleotides outside the gene matches: 4. The CDR3 is 14 amino acids. CDR3 nucleotide sequence: TGTGCCAGCAGTTTCGGTGACAGGGCCTACGAGCAGTACTTC. It codes for CASSFGDRAYEQYF.

V usage is TRBV6-5 and J usage is TRBJ2-2, with D uncertain. Germline V lookup: CDR1 MNHEY, CDR2 SVGAGI. The length of the CDR3 is 15 residues. Trimming took 2 bases from V and 2 from J, leaving 9 bases between them. CDR3 residues: CASSYRHRNTGELFF. The CDR3 nucleotides read TGTGCCAGCAGTTACCGACACAGAAACACCGGGGAGCTGTTTTTT.

This clone appeared a single time. The chain couples TRBV6-5 to TRBJ2-7; 7 nucleotides agree with TRBD1. Germline V gene lookup returns CDR1 MNHEY and CDR2 SVGAGI. The CDR3 is made up of 13 amino acids. With 6 bases clipped from V and 1 base from J, the junction kept 3 bases outside the gene matches. As DNA, the CDR3 is TGTGCCAGCAGACTGACAGGGTCCTACGAGCAGTACTTC. This encodes CASRLTGSYEQYF.

V gene TRBV2 combines with J gene TRBJ1-5; 7 bases are a match to TRBD1. This CDR3 has 14 residues. Germline values: CDR1 SNHLY, CDR2 FYNNEI. V trimming: 6 bases; J trimming: 3 bases; junction bases outside the gene matches: 5. Here the CDR3 DNA reads TGTGCCAGCAGCTACAGGGGTCACAATCAGCCCCAGCATTTT. Its translation is CASSYRGHNQPQHF.

The J gene is TRBJ2-3, the V gene TRBV6-5, with a tentative D call TRBD2 (5 bases). The CDR3 is made up of 14 amino acids. The germline V gene encodes CDR1 MNHEY and CDR2 SVGAGI. V lost 6 bases and J 4 bases, leaving 14 bases between the germline ends. The CDR3 sequence: CASRSWTDADTQYF. CDR3 DNA: TGTGCCAGCAGGTCTTGGACTGACGCAGATACGCAGTATTTT.

This chain uses TRBV19 with TRBJ1-1; 7 bases fit TRBD1. V gave up 5 bases and J gave up 7 bases; unmatched junction bases: 16. Germline V gene data show CDR1 as LNHDA and CDR2 as SQIVND (reference sequence). CDR3 length equals 16 residues. As DNA, the CDR3 is TGTGCCAGTAGTGCCCAGGGGGGAATGTGGGCCCTTGAAGCTTTCTTT. This gives the protein CASSAQGGMWALEAFF. The variable domain in full, with the rest retrieved from reference TRBV19 and TRBJ1-1, is DGGITQSPKYLFRKEGQNVTLSCEQNLNHDAMYWYRQDPGQGLRLIYYSQIVNDFQKGDIAEGYSVSREKKESFPLTVTSAQKNPTAFYLCASSAQGGMWALEAFFGQGTRLTVV.

CDR3 nucleotide sequence: TGCGCCAGCAGGGACCCCGCTAGCGGCCTAAGGGAGACCCAGTACTTC. Protein sequence: CASRDPASGLRETQYF. V is TRBV5-1 and J is TRBJ2-5, with 7 nucleotides matching TRBD2. Losses at the gene ends were 5 bases for V and 5 bases for J; bases not matched to a gene: 15. The CDR3 spans 16 residues. Germline V gene sequence: CDR1 SGHRS, CDR2 YFSETQ.

The rearrangement uses TRBV27 and TRBJ1-1; 8 bases fit TRBD1. Germline assignment: CDR1 MNHEY and CDR2 SMNVEV (reference sequence). V lost 6 bases and J lost 5; bases outside the gene matches: 8. There are 14 residues in the CDR3. As DNA, the CDR3 is TGTGCCAGCAGATTCCTTACAGGGGGAACTGAAGCTTTCTTT. It is translated as CASRFLTGGTEAFF.

The V gene is TRBV9, the J gene TRBJ2-5, with 8 bases fitting TRBD1. Looked up from germline, CDR1 is SGDLS and CDR2 is YYNGEE. The CDR3 consists of 14 residues. V was pared by 4 bases and J by 0 bases, with 2 bases of the junction left unmatched. This CDR3 is CASSKDRDQETQYF. The CDR3 nucleotides read TGTGCCAGCAGCAAGGACAGGGACCAAGAGACCCAGTACTTC.

CDR3 residues: CASSFNRGTNYGYTF. The CDR3 DNA sequence: TGTGCCAGCAGCTTTAACAGGGGGACAAACTATGGCTACACCTTC. V gene TRBV7-8 combines with J gene TRBJ1-2; TRBD1 aligns across 8 bases. Germline trimming cut 3 bases from V and 2 bases from J; bases unmatched to any gene: 5. Germline assignment: CDR1 SGHVS and CDR2 FQNEAQ. This CDR3 spans 15 amino acids.

This sequence joins TRBV15 and TRBJ2-7; 11 bases map to TRBD2. The V segment lost 0 bases and the J segment 3 bases; nucleotides outside the gene matches: 10. Germline V lookup: CDR1 LNHNV, CDR2 YYDKDF (reference sequence). The CDR3 totals 18 residues. CDR3 nucleotides: TGTGCCACCAGCAGAGAATTCGCTGGGCTAGCGGGGGGCTACGAGCAGTACTTC. Its translation is CATSREFAGLAGGYEQYF.

This clone was observed a few times. The genes are TRBV27 and TRBJ1-2; 8 nucleotides match TRBD1. The junction had 6 bases not matched to a gene; V was cut back by 5 bases and J by 4 bases. This CDR3 contains 14 residues. Germline V gene lookup returns CDR1 MNHEY and CDR2 SMNVEV (reference sequence). CDR3 nucleotides: TGTGCCAGCAGTAGCAGACAGGGGACCTATGGCTACACCTTC. It yields the protein CASSSRQGTYGYTF.

This sequence joins TRBV2 and TRBJ2-5, with TRBD2 as a possible D gene (6 bases). The V end lost 7 bases, the J end lost 0 bases, and 12 bases lay between the germline ends. Germline values: CDR1 SNHLY, CDR2 FYNNEI. CDR3 size: 14 residues. The DNA for the CDR3 is TGTGCCAGCATGAGGGAGGTTAACCAAGAGACCCAGTACTTC. Translating gives CASMREVNQETQYF.

This chain connects TRBV7-6 to TRBJ2-3; D may be TRBD2 (6 bases). The ends were cut back, 5 bases at V and 3 bases at J, with 15 bases in the middle. The CDR3 is 15 residues long. Germline values: CDR1 SGHVS, CDR2 FNYEAQ. CDR3 DNA: TGTGCCAGCAGCCCCGCCGGAGGGGCGACAGATACGCAGTATTTT. This codes for CASSPAGGATDTQYF.

This clone occurred a few times. The chain combines TRBV7-9 with TRBJ1-2; maybe TRBD1 (6 bases). CDR1 is SEHNR, CDR2 FQNEAQ, per germline (reference sequence). The CDR3 totals 14 residues. V lost 1 base, J lost 8 bases, and 14 bases lay in between. The CDR3 DNA reads as TGTGCCAGCAGCTTAGACAACAGGGCCGGGGGCTACACCTTC. Its protein product is CASSLDNRAGGYTF.

The V call is TRBV9, the J call TRBJ1-2; a possible D gene is TRBD1 (5 bases). CDR1 and CDR2 (germline): SGDLS, YYNGEE. The CDR3 has 13 amino acids. Trimming left V 4 bases short and J 8 bases short, with 15 bases between. CDR3 nucleotides: TGTGCCAGCAGCTCCCTGCCCGGGGGAGGCTACACCTTC. It translates to CASSSLPGGGYTF.

In its sample, this clone was seen once. The chain couples TRBV19 to TRBJ2-3; D unresolved. Germline-derived CDR1 and CDR2 are LNHDA and SQIVND (reference sequence). The CDR3 has 14 residues. V lost 8 bases, J lost 4 bases, and 16 bases lay in between. The CDR3 sequence: CASQFPPPADTQYF. The CDR3 coding sequence is TGTGCCAGTCAATTCCCTCCGCCGGCAGATACGCAGTATTTT.

The chain employs TRBV2 and TRBJ2-5; D remains ambiguous. In germline, CDR1 is SNHLY, CDR2 FYNNEI. Trimming pared 3 bases from V and 5 bases from J, leaving 7 bases between. CDR3 length: 12 amino acids. CDR3 residues: CASSDGWETQYF. The CDR3, as DNA: TGTGCCAGCAGTGATGGCTGGGAGACCCAGTACTTC.

There are a few counts of this clone. The rearrangement links TRBV19 to TRBJ2-2; tentative D call: TRBD1 (5 bases). The ends were cut back, 3 bases at V and 7 bases at J, with 27 bases in the middle. The CDR3 has 19 amino acids. The germline gives CDR1 LNHDA, CDR2 SQIVND (reference sequence). The CDR3 loop is CASSIEFWAEAQGDGELFF. DNA of the CDR3: TGTGCCAGTAGTATTGAGTTTTGGGCAGAAGCCCAGGGTGACGGGGAGCTGTTTTTT.

The chain employs TRBV19 and TRBJ2-7, with 9 bases aligning to TRBD1. V lost 6 bases and J lost 1; bases outside the gene matches: 7. Germline V gene data show CDR1 as LNHDA and CDR2 as SQIVND (reference sequence). This CDR3 has 15 amino acids. The CDR3 nucleotides read TGTGCCAGTAGCTTTGCTGGGACAGGGTCCTACGAGCAGTACTTC. This encodes CASSFAGTGSYEQYF.

This clone is a singleton in its sample. V gene TRBV10-3 combines with J gene TRBJ1-1; no reliable D call. This CDR3 contains 12 residues. Looked up from germline, CDR1 is ENHRY and CDR2 is SYGVKD. V dropped 4 bases and J dropped 4 bases, with 7 bases sitting between them. Written as DNA, the CDR3 is TGTGCCATCAGTGCGGGTGGCACTGAAGCTTTCTTT. Encoded protein: CAISAGGTEAFF.

This chain joins TRBV30 and TRBJ1-1; tentatively, D is TRBD1 (6 bases). Germline V gene sequence: CDR1 GTSNPN, CDR2 SVGIG (reference sequence). The CDR3 runs 13 residues. The V end was cut by 8 bases, the J end by 4 bases, with 17 bases between. The CDR3 region has the DNA TGTGCCCAACAAGGGGGTTCGGCCACTGAAGCTTTCTTT. Translation: CAQQGGSATEAFF.